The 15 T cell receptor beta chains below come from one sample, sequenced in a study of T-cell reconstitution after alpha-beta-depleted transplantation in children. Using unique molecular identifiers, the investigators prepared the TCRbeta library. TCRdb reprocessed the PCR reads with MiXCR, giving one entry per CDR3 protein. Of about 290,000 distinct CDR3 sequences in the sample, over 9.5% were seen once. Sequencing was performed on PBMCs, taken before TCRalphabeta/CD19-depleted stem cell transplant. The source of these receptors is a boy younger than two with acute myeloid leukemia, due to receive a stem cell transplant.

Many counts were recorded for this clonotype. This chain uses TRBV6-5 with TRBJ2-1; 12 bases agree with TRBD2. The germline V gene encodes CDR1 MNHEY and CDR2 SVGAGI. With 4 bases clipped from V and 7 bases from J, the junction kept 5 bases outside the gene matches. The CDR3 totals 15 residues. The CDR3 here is CASSLTTSGSNEQFF. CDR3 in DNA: TGTGCCAGCAGTTTAACGACTAGCGGGAGTAATGAGCAGTTCTTC.

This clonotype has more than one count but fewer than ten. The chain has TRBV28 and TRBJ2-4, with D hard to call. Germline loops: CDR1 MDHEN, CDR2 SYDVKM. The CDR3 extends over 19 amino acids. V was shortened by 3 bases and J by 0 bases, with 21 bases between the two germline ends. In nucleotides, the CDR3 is TGTGCCAGCAGTTTCTTATGGCACCCGACGGACCTAGCCAAAAACATTCAGTACTTC. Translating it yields CASSFLWHPTDLAKNIQYF.

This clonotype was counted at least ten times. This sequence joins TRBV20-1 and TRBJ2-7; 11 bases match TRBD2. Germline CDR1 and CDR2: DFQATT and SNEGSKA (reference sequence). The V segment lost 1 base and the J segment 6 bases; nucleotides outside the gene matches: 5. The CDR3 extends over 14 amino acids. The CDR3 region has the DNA TGCAGTGCTAGAGTTTTAGCGGGGGGGACCGAGCAGTACTTC. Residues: CSARVLAGGTEQYF.

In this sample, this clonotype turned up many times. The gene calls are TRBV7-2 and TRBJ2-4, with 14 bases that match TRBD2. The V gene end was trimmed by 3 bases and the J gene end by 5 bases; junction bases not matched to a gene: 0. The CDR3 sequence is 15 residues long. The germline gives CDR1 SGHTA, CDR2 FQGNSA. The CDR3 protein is CASSLTSGGENIQYF. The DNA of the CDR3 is TGTGCCAGCAGCTTGACTAGCGGGGGGGAAAACATTCAGTACTTC.

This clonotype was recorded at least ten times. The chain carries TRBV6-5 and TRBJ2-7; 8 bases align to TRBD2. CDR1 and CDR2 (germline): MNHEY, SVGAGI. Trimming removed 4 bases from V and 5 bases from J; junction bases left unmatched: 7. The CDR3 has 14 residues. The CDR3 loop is CASSSYSGTNEQYF. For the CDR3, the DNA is TGTGCCAGCAGTTCCTATAGCGGGACTAACGAGCAGTACTTC.

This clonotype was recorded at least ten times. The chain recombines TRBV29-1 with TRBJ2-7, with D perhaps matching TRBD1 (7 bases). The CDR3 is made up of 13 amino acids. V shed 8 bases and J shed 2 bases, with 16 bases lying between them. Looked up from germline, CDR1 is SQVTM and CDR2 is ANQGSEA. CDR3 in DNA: TGCAGCCCGCCGCGGGGACAGCCCTACGAGCAGTACTTC. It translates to CSPPRGQPYEQYF.

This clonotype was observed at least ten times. In nucleotides, the CDR3 is TGTGCCAGCAGTTACGGGACGGTCTATGGCTACACCTTC. As protein: CASSYGTVYGYTF. This chain uses TRBV6-2 or TRBV6-3 with TRBJ1-2; D is perhaps TRBD1 (5 bases). This CDR3 has 13 residues. CDR1 and CDR2 from the germline V gene are MNHEY and SVGEGT. V was pared by 2 bases and J by 4 bases, with 8 bases between.

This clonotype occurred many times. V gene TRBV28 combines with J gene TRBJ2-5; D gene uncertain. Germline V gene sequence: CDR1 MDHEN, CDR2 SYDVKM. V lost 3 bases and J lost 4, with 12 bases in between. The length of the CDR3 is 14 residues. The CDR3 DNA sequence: TGTGCCAGCAGTTTGCTAGTGGGCCGAGAGACCCAGTACTTC. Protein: CASSLLVGRETQYF.

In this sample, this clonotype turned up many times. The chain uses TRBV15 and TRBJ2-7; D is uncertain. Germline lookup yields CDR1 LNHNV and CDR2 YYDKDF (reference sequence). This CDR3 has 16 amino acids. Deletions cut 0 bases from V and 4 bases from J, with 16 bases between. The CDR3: CATSRDVGSDRYEQYF. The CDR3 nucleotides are TGTGCCACCAGCAGAGATGTCGGTTCCGATAGGTACGAGCAGTACTTC.

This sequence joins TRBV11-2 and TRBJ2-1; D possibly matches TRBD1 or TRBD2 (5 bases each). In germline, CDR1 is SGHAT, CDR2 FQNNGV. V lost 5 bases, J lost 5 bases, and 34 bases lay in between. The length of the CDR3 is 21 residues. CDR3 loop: CASSPILGRSRQRLFNNEQFF. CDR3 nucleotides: TGTGCCAGCAGCCCTATCTTAGGAAGGTCCCGACAGAGACTATTCAACAATGAGCAGTTCTTC.

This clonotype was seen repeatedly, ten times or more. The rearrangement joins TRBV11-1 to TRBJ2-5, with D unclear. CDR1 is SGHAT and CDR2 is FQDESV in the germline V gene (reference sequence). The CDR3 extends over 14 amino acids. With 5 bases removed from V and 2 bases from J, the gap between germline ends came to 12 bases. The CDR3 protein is CASSARSIQETQYF. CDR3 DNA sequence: TGTGCCAGCAGCGCCAGGTCTATACAAGAGACCCAGTACTTC.

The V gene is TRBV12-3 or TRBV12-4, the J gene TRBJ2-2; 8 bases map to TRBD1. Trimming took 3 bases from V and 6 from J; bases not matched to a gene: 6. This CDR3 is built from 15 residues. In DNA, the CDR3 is TGTGCCAGCAGTTTGACAGGGGAAGGGTCCGGGGAGCTGTTTTTT. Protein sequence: CASSLTGEGSGELFF.

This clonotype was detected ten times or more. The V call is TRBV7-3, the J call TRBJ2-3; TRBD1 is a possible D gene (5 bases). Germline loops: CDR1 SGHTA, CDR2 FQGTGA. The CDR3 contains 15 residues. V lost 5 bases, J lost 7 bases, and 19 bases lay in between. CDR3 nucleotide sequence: TGTGCCAGCAGCCTGGGGCCCACAAACCATAATACGCAGTATTTT. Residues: CASSLGPTNHNTQYF.

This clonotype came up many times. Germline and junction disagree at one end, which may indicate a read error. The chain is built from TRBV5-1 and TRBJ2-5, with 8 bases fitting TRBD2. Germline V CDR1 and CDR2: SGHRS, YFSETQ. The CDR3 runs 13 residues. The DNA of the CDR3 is TGTGCCAGCAGCTTAACGGGGGGGGAGACCCAGTACTTC. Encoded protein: CASSLTGGETQYF.

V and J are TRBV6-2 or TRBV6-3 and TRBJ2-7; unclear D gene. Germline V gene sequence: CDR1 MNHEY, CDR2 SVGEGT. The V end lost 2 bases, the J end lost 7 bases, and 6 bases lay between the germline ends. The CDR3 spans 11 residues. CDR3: CASSYRWEQYF. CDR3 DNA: TGTGCCAGCAGTTACAGATGGGAGCAGTACTTC.